The present TCR beta chain was sequenced within a study of cytomegalovirus exposure and HLA in healthy donors. Primers for the PCR totalled 60 Vbeta and 13 Jbeta. Clones were read by immunoSEQ multiplex PCR, and TCRdb kept only the in-frame ones, dropping some. Of about 200,000 clones in the sample, approximately 79% are singletons; the top ten hold 1.5% to 2%. V was pared by 5 bases and J by 0 bases, with 14 bases between. From germline, CDR1 is MDHEN and CDR2 SYDVKM. The length of the CDR3 is 15 residues. About this clone: Its antigen is as yet unknown.

General study findings and limits: In a later analysis, most CMV-associated TCR beta chains appeared HLA-restricted. It is likely that the observed cluster of highly shared sequence variants was a sequencing artifact. The study listed roughly 160 cytomegalovirus-associated TCR beta chains.

The J gene is TRBJ2-7, the V gene TRBV28; maybe TRBD1 (5 bases). The sequencing sample was made of PBMCs. The source is a man aged 50 to 60 in good health and CMV-seronegative. In DNA form, the CDR3 reads TGTGCCAGCAGTCCACAGGCACGATCCTCCTACGAGCAGTACTTC. This encodes CASSPQARSSYEQYF.